This entry is about one TCR beta chain. The table lists this clone with a few counts. Its antigen target is currently unknown. There are no base qualities to consult, and no much larger clone falls within one base. The data were obtained in a study of cytotoxic CD8 clonotypes in ibrutinib-treated CLL (dated by TCRdb to the early 2020s). With respect to the entire study: The cohort was composed of ten to eleven relapsed/refractory and approximately 14 treatment-naive patients; IGHV unmutated status was identified in around 17 patients. Of the approximately 86 people in the trial, around 24 had longitudinal samples available. Response samples were obtained after a median of 12 months of treatment, with a range of about 6 to 40 months. Partial responses were observed in roughly 24 patients and complete responses in 2; after a median follow-up of around 68 months, remission was maintained in some 14 patients and progression was observed in approximately twelve. An average of around 260,000 productive templates and 94,082 productive rearrangements was obtained per sample. Patients were still on ibrutinib when every remission and progressive disease sample was collected. Cryopreserved peripheral blood mononuclear cells were obtained before treatment, at response, and at either sustained remission or disease progression. The full study reports these points: At ibrutinib response clonality went up, during sustained remission it held steady, and at progression it dropped back toward baseline. Sampling times were not matched between sustained-remission and progressing patients, and lymph node repertoires were not studied. Baseline clonality was found to be higher than that of age-matched healthy donors and was strongly correlated with circulating CD8+ T-cell counts. Public clonotypes were found to be uncommon and were observed to contract or remain stable during treatment; the increase in clonality was shown to reflect expansion of private clonotypes at ibrutinib response.

The goal of deep resolution MiSeq sequencing was a depth between 1 in 1 million and 1 in 200,000 T cells, and coverage averaged 10x per clonotype. TCR beta libraries were generated with the immunoSEQ hsTCRB Kit. The study's processing was this. The data were analyzed with ImmunoSEQ Analyzer and ImmunoSEQ Data Assistant, and V, D and J gene assignments followed IMGT definitions. Clonality, which ranges from 0 to 1, was calculated by subtracting the normalized Shannon entropy of productive rearrangement frequencies from one. Public clonotype analysis was restricted to overrepresented clonotypes comprising at least 0.05% of each patient's repertoire. Around 13 age-matched healthy donor repertoires from immuneACCESS were used as controls for clonality. TCRdb's version of the immuneACCESS table is confined to in-frame rearrangements and falls short of the full clone set. An unresolved V gene accounts for under half of the shortfall where checked; the remainder is of unknown origin. The V and J calls and clone size come from that table; D and trimming were worked out from the DNA. The sample table records tens of thousands of clones; around 63% of these occur just once. The top ten hold 5.5% to 7% of the sample.

V is shortened by 1 base, J by 5 bases, and the region joining them spans 15 bases. CDR1 and CDR2 (SGHAT, FQDESV) derive from the germline V gene (reference sequence). The CDR3 covers 15 residues, taking in both the cysteine and the phenylalanine. Only CDR3 DNA remains: 45 bases, in frame from the first base. The time point label here, explained by the study, means: progressive disease on ibrutinib. For TCR beta library preparation, roughly 2.2 micrograms of genomic DNA were isolated from cryopreserved PBMCs. High-throughput TCR beta sequencing was performed on longitudinal blood samples from CLL patients receiving ibrutinib monotherapy. The patients took part in an open-label, single-center phase 2 trial of ibrutinib monotherapy.

The sequence is built from TRBV11-1 and TRBJ2-7; a tentative D call is TRBD2 (5 bases match). This sequence originates from a human donor with chronic lymphocytic leukemia. The material was PBMCs, obtained at disease progression, from a patient treated with ibrutinib. The nucleotides read TGTGCCAGCAGCTTAGGGTTTACTAGGCGAGACGAGCAGTACTTC. It specifies CASSLGFTRRDEQYF.